Listed below are T cell receptor beta chains from one sample, sequenced in a study of T cell repertoires in cytomegalovirus infection. Each CDR3 protein is one row after TCRdb ran MiXCR on the reads. The sample lists just over 450,000 distinct CDR3 sequences, approximately 46% occurring once. These TCRs' antigens remain unknown. The sample here was cultured PBMCs, taken from culture after CMV antigen stimulation. The origin of the receptors is a human donor in good health (CMV status not recorded). Some clones in this sample may be carry-over from other donors' samples. CDR3s include the opening cysteine and the closing phenylalanine or tryptophan. Each record gives: clone size, J gene, D gene, V gene, CDR3 protein. The D gene is left open where the match is weak. Clone size, where shown, is once, few, many, or a class for clones that have expanded.

few TRBJ1-1 . TRBV6-6 CASSYEGKNTEAFF
. TRBJ1-2 . TRBV12-3/TRBV12-4 CASTRDLGFYGYTF
. TRBJ2-1 . TRBV12-3/TRBV12-4 CASSYPAGVKFF
. TRBJ2-7 . TRBV28 CASSFVRAYEQYF
. TRBJ2-7 . TRBV12-5 CASQPGPHTEQYF
. TRBJ2-1 . TRBV11-2 CASSTYRVSYNEQFF
few TRBJ2-6 TRBD2 TRBV3-1 CASRPMDGGTSGANVLTF
. TRBJ2-1 . TRBV6-1 CASSEGYPSYNEQFF
few TRBJ2-6 . TRBV7-9 CASSSRPSGANVLTF
few TRBJ2-7 . TRBV20-1 CSAIPFEDPYEQYF
few TRBJ2-5 . TRBV7-2 CASSLISEETQYF
few TRBJ1-1 . TRBV6-5 CASRGGPEAFF
. TRBJ2-2 . TRBV7-9 CASSLRTVNTGELFF
. TRBJ2-1 . TRBV25-1 CASSGDSYNEQFF
. TRBJ1-6 . TRBV7-6 CASSHAAGHQTLIHSPLHF
. TRBJ1-2 TRBD1 TRBV7-6 CASSLTPGQDGYTF
. TRBJ2-3 TRBD2 TRBV7-6 CASSISSGRAEDTQYF
. TRBJ1-1 . TRBV4-1 CASSQGGGRNTEAFF
once TRBJ2-4 . TRBV10-3 CAISESFRQADIQYF
. TRBJ2-3 . TRBV7-2 CASSFGLPGADTQYF
. TRBJ2-1 . TRBV12-3/TRBV12-4 CASSIPTSSEQFF
once TRBJ1-1 TRBD1 TRBV2 CASNNDRGKGTEAFF
few TRBJ2-1 . TRBV7-2 CASSSSSGWTHEQFF
few TRBJ2-1 TRBD2 TRBV6-6 CASSYSPGGEEQFF
few TRBJ2-1 TRBD2 TRBV7-2 CASSPGGLYNEQFF
. TRBJ2-3 TRBD2 TRBV11-2 CASSFRGRGSDTQYF
few TRBJ1-1 . TRBV11-2 CASSLAEETEAFF
. TRBJ2-5 TRBD2 TRBV20-1 CSASPGTSGQETQYF
. TRBJ2-1 TRBD2 TRBV19 CASQSGGSSYNEQFF
. TRBJ2-5 . TRBV6-1 CASTRDRGETQYF
. TRBJ1-1 . TRBV7-6 CASSFSTAYTEAFF
. TRBJ2-3 . TRBV5-1 CASSALRGGASGVSDTQYF
. TRBJ1-2 . TRBV28 CASSLDGNGYTF
. TRBJ2-7 . TRBV11-2 CASSLDISRLYEQYF
. TRBJ2-2 . TRBV2 CASIRSGELFF
few TRBJ2-7 TRBD2 TRBV12-3/TRBV12-4 CASSKTSGGFEQYF
. TRBJ2-3 . TRBV6-6 CASSWNRDEGTDTQYF
few TRBJ2-5 . TRBV7-2 CASSLKGGETQYF
. TRBJ2-5 TRBD1 TRBV20-1 CSARRDDRGETQYF
. TRBJ2-3 . TRBV7-2 CASSPFAAAGDTQYF
. TRBJ2-7 . TRBV7-2 CASSLYKGGAYEQYF
. TRBJ1-5 . TRBV10-2 CASTPRRAFNQPQHF
. TRBJ2-2 . TRBV7-2 CASSLVGLGVGELFF
. TRBJ1-1 . TRBV18 CASSPRSDLNTEAFF
few TRBJ1-1 . TRBV7-2 CASSLGGGITEAFF
. TRBJ2-5 TRBD2 TRBV10-3 CAISEELAEETQYF
few TRBJ1-3 . TRBV7-2 CASSLVLLGGHTIYF
. TRBJ2-7 TRBD1 TRBV4-1 CASSLRTGTDYEQYF
. TRBJ1-2 TRBD1 TRBV14 CASSQVTGTEFFYGYTF
few TRBJ2-7 . TRBV7-2 CASSLGAGPLRREQYF